This paragraph covers one T cell receptor (beta chain) sequence. The antigen remains undetermined. Trimming at V came to 2 bases and at J to 8 bases, leaving 8 bases not matched to a gene. This CDR3 region has 15 residues. The V gene's germline CDR1 is MDHEN and CDR2 SYDVKM. Likely unrecorded immune exposures existed in these nominally healthy donors. This sample is drawn from a study of cytomegalovirus exposure and HLA in healthy donors. Findings and caveats of the study: Common viral pathogens seemed to be connected with several of the most significant clusters, according to a later analysis. Later work associated 17,000 or so TCR beta sequences with HLA alleles at 0.05 false discovery rate.

In the PCR, 60 Vbeta and 13 Jbeta primers were used. Assay used: immunoSEQ multiplex PCR; TCRdb lists only in-frame clones, some missing. This sample has some 150,000 clones, with around 80% found just once. The chain is built from TRBV28 and TRBJ2-1; 8 bases are a match to TRBD2. Sequenced: PBMCs. The receptor comes from a woman aged 45-65 years in good health and CMV-seropositive. CDR3 nucleotide sequence: TGTGCCAGCAGTTTAGTCCAGCGGGAGATCTATGAGCAGTTCTTC. As protein: CASSLVQREIYEQFF.